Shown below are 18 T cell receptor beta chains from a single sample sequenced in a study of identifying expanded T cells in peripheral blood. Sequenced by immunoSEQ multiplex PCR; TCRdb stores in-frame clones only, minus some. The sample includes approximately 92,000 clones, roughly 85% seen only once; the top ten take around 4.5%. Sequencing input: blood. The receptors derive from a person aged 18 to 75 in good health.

The DNA for the CDR3 is TGTGCCTCATCCTCCCCGCCCGACAGGACCTACTATGGCTACACCTTC. Protein product: CASSSPPDRTYYGYTF. The chain uses TRBV19 and TRBJ1-2; weak D call: TRBD1 (6 bases). Germline CDR1 reads LNHDA; CDR2 reads SQIVND (reference sequence). This CDR3 is 16 amino acids long. V shed 11 bases and J shed 3 bases, with 25 bases lying between them.

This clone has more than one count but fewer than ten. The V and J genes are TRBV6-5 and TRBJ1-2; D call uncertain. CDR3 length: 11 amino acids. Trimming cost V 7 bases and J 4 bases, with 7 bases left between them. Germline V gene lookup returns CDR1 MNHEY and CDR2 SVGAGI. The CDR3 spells CASTRGYGYTF. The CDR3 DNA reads TGTGCCAGCACGCGAGGCTATGGCTACACCTTC.

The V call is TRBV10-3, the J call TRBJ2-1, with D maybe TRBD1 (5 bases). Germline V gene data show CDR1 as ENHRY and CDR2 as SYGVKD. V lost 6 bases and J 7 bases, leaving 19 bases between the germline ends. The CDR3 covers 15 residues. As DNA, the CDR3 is TGTGCCATCAGGGGGCCTACAAAGTCAGAAAATGAGCAGTTCTTC. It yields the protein CAIRGPTKSENEQFF.

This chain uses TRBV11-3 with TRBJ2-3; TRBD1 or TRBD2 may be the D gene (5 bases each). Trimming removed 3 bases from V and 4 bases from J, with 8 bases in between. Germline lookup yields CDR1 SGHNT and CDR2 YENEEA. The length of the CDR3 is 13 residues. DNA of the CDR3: TGTGCCAGCAGCTTTGAGGGGCCAGATACGCAGTATTTT. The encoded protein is CASSFEGPDTQYF. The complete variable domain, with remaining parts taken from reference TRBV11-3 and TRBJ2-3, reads EAGVVQSPRYKIIEKKQPVAFWCNPISGHNTLYWYLQNLGQGPELLIRYENEEAVDDSQLPKDRFSAERLKGVDSTLKIQPAELGDSAVYLCASSFEGPDTQYFGPGTRLTVL.

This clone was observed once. Here the CDR3 reads CASSYQPGQGTEAFF. DNA for the CDR3: TGTGCCAGCAGTTATCAACCGGGACAGGGAACTGAAGCTTTCTTT. The rearrangement uses TRBV6-5 and TRBJ1-1, with TRBD1 matching over 9 bases. CDR1 is MNHEY, CDR2 SVGAGI, per germline. This CDR3 spans 15 amino acids. The junction had 7 bases not matched to a gene; V was cut back by 3 bases and J by 5 bases.

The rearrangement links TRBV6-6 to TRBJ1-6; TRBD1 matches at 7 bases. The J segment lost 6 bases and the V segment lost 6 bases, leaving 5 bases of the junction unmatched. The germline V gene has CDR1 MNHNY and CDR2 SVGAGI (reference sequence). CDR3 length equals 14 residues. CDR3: CASRNRGGNSPLHF. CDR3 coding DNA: TGTGCCAGCAGAAACAGGGGTGGTAATTCACCCCTCCACTTT.

The chain's CDR3 is CASRDETGLTNYGYTF. CDR3 sequence (DNA): TGTGCCAGCAGGGATGAAACAGGACTCACTAACTATGGCTACACCTTC. V is TRBV2 and J is TRBJ1-2, with D possibly being TRBD1 (5 bases). Germline-derived CDR1 and CDR2 are SNHLY and FYNNEI. CDR3 size: 16 residues. Trimming stripped 6 bases from V and 0 bases from J, with 17 bases between. Looking up the rest from reference TRBV2 and TRBJ1-2 gives the full variable domain: EPEVTQTPSHQVTQMGQEVILRCVPISNHLYFYWYRQILGQKVEFLVSFYNNEISEKSEIFDDQFSVERPDGSNFTLKIRSTKLEDSAMYFCASRDETGLTNYGYTFGSGTRLTVV.

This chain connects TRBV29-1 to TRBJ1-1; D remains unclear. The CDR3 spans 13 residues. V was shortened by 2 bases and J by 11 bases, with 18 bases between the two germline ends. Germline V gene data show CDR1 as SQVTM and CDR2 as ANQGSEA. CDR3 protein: CSVEQLKLENAFF. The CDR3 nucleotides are TGCAGCGTTGAACAACTTAAACTGGAAAATGCTTTCTTT.

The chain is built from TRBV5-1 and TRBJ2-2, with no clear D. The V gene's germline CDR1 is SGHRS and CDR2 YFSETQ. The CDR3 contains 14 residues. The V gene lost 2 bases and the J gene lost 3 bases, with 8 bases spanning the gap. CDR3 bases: TGCGCCAGCAGCTTATTAGAATACACCGGGGAGCTGTTTTTT. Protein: CASSLLEYTGELFF.

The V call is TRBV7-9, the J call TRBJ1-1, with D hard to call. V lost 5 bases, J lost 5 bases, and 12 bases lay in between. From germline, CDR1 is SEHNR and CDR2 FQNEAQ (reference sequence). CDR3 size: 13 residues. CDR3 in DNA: TGTGCCAGCAGCACGACGGTTACGACTGAAGCTTTCTTT. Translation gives CASSTTVTTEAFF.

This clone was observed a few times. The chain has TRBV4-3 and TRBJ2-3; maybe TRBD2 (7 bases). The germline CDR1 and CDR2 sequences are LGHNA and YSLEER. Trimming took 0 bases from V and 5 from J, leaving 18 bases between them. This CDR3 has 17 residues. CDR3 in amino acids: CASSQEGTIEGGDTQYF. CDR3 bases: TGCGCCAGCAGCCAAGAGGGGACTATAGAGGGGGGAGATACGCAGTATTTT.

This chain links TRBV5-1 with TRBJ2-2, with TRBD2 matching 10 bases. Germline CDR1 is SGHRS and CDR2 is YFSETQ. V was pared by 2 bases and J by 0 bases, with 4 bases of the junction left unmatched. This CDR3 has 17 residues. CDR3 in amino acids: CASSFRTSGTNTGELFF. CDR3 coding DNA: TGCGCCAGCAGCTTCCGGACTAGCGGCACGAACACCGGGGAGCTGTTTTTT.

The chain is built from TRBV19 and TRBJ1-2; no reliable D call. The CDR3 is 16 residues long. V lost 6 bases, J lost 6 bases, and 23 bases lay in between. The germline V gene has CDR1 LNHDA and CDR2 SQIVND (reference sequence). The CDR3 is CASSLLSGTFLDGYTF. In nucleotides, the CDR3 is TGTGCCAGTAGCCTCCTCTCTGGCACCTTTCTTGATGGCTACACCTTC.

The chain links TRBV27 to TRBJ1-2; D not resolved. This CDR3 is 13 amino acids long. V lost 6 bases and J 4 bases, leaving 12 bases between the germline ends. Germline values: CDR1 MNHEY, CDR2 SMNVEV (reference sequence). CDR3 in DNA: TGTGCCAGCAGCGTTGACTCCCTCTATGGCTACACCTTC. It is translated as CASSVDSLYGYTF.

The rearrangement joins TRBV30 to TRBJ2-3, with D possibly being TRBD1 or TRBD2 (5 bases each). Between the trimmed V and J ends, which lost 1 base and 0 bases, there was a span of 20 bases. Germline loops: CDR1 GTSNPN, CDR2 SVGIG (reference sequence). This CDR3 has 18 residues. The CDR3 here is CAWSGHYSGTQSTDTQYF. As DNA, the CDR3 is TGTGCCTGGAGTGGCCACTATTCCGGGACGCAAAGCACAGATACGCAGTATTTT.

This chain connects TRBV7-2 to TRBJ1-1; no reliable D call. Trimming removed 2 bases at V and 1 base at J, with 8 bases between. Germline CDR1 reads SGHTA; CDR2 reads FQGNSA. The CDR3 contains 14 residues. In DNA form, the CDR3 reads TGTGCCAGCAGCTTAATTCTCGAGAACACTGAAGCTTTCTTT. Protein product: CASSLILENTEAFF.

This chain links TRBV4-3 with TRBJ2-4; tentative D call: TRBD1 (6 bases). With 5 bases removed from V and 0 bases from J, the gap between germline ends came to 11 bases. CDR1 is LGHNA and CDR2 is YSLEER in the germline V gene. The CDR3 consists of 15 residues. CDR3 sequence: CASSSSGVAKNIQYF. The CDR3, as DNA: TGCGCCAGCAGCTCCTCAGGGGTAGCCAAAAACATTCAGTACTTC.

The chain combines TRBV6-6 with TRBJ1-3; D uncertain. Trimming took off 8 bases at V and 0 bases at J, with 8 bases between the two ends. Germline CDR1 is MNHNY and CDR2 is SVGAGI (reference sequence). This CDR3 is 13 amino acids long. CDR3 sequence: CASLPASGNTIYF. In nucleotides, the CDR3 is TGTGCCAGCCTACCAGCCTCTGGAAACACCATATATTTT.